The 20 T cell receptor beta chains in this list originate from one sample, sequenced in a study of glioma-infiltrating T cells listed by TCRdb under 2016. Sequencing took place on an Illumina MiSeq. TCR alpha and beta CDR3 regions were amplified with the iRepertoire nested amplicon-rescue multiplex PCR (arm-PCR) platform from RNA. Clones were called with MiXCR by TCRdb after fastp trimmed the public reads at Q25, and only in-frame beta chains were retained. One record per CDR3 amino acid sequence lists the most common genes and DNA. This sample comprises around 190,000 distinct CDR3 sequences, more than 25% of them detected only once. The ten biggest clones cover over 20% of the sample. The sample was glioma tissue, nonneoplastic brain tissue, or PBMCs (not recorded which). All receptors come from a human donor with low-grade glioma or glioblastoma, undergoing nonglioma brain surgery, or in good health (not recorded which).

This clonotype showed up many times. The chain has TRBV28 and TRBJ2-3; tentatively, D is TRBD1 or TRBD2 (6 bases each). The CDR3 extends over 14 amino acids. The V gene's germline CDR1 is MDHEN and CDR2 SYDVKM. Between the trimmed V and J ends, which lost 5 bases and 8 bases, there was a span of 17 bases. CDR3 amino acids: CASSPYPQGGTQYF. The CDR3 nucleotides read TGTGCCAGCAGTCCCTATCCACAGGGAGGTACGCAGTATTTT.

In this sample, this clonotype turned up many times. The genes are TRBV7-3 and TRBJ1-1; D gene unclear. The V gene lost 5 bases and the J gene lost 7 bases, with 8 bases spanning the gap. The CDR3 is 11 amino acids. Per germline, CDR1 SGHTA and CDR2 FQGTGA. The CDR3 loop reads CASSDGGEAFF. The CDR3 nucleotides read TGTGCCAGCAGCGATGGTGGTGAAGCTTTCTTT.

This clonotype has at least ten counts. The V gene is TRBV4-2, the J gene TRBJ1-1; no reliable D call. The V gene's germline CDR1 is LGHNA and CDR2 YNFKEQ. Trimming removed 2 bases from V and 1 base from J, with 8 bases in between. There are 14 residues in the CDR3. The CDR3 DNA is TGTGCCAGCAGCCAATATGGCAGGAACACTGAAGCTTTCTTT. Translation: CASSQYGRNTEAFF.

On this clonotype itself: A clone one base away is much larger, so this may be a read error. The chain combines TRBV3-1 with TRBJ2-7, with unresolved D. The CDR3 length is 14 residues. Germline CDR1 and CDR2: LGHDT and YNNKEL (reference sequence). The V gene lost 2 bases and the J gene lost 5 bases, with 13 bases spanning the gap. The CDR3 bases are TGTGCCAGCAGCCAAATGCAGGAGCCCAACGAGCAGTACTTC. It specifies CASSQMQEPNEQYF.

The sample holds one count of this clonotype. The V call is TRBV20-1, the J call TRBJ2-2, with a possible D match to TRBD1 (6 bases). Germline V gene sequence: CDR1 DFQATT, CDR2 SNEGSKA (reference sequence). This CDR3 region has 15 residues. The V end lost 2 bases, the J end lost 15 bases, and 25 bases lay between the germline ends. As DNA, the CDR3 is TGCAGTGCTAGAAGGACAGCCTCGAACACCGGAGAGATGTTTTTT. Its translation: CSARRTASNTGEMFF.

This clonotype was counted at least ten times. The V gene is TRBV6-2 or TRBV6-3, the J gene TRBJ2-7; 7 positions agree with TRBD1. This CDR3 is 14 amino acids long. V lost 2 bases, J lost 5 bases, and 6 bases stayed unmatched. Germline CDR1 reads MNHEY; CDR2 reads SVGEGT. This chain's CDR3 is CASSYPPDRDEQYF. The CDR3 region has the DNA TGTGCCAGCAGTTACCCCCCCGACAGGGACGAGCAGTACTTC.

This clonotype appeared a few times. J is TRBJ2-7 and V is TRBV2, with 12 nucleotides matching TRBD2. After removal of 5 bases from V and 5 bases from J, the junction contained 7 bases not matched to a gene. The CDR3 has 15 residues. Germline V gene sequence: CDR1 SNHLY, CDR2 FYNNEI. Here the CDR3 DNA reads TGTGCCAGCAGTTTGACTAGCGGGAGACGGAACGAGCAGTACTTC. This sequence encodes CASSLTSGRRNEQYF. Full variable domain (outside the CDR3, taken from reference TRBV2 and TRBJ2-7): EPEVTQTPSHQVTQMGQEVILRCVPISNHLYFYWYRQILGQKVEFLVSFYNNEISEKSEIFDDQFSVERPDGSNFTLKIRSTKLEDSAMYFCASSLTSGRRNEQYFGPGTRLTVT.

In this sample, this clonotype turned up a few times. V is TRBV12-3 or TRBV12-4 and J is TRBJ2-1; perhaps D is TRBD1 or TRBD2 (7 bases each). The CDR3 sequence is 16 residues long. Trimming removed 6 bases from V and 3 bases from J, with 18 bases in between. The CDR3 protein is CASSSQGGAYYNEQFF. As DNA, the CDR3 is TGTGCCAGCAGCTCCCAGGGGGGGGCCTACTACAATGAGCAGTTCTTC.

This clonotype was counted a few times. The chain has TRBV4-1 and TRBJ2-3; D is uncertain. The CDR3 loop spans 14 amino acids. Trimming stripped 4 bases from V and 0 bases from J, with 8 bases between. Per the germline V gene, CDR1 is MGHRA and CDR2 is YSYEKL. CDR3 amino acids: CASSLSQSTDTQYF. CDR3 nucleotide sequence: TGCGCCAGCAGCCTTAGCCAGAGCACAGATACGCAGTATTTT.

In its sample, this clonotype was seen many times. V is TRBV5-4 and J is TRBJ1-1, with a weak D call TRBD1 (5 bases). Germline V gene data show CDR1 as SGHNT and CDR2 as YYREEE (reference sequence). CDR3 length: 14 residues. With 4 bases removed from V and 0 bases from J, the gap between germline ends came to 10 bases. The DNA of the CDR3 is TGTGCCAGCAGCAGGACACCGATGAACACTGAAGCTTTCTTT. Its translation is CASSRTPMNTEAFF. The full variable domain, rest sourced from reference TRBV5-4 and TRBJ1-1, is ETGVTQSPTHLIKTRGQQVTLRCSSQSGHNTVSWYQQALGQGPQFIFQYYREEENGRGNFPPRFSGLQFPNYSSELNVNALELDDSALYLCASSRTPMNTEAFFGQGTRLTVV.

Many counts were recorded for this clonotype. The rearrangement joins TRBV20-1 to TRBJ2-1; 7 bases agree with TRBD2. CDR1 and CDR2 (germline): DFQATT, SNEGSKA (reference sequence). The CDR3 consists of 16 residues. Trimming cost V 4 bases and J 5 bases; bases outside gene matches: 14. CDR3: CSATRLASSLNNEQFF. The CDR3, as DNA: TGCAGTGCTACCAGACTAGCCAGCAGCCTTAACAATGAGCAGTTCTTC.

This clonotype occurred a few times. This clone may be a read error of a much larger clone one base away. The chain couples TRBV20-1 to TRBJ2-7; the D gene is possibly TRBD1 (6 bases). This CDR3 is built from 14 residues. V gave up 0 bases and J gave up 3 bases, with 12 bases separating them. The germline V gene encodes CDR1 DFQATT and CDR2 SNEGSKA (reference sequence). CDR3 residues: CSARDTGSSYEQYF. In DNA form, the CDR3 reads TGCAGTGCTAGAGATACAGGGAGCAGCTACGAGCAGTACTTC.

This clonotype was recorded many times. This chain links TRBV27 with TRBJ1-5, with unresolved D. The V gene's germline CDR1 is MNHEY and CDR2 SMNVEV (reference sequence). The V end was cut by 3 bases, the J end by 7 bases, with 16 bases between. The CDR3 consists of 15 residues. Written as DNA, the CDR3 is TGTGCCAGCAGTTTCGGATTAGGGTCTAGGCAGCCCCAGCATTTT. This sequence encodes CASSFGLGSRQPQHF.

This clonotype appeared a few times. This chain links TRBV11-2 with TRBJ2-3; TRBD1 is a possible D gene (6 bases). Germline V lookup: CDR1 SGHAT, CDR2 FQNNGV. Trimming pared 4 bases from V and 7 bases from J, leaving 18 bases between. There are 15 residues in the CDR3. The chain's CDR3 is CASSWARGGSHTQYF. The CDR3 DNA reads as TGTGCCAGCAGCTGGGCCAGGGGTGGCAGCCATACGCAGTATTTT.

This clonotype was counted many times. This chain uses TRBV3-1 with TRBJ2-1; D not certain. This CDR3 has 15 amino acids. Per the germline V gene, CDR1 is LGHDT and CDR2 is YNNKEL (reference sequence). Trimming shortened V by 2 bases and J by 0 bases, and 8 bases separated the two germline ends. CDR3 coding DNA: TGTGCCAGCAGCCAACCTTATGACTCCTACAATGAGCAGTTCTTC. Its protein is CASSQPYDSYNEQFF.

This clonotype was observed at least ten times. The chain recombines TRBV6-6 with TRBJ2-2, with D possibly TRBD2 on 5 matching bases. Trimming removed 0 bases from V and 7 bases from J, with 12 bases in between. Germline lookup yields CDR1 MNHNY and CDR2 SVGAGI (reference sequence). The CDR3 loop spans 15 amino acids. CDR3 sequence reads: CASSYSRSRGGELFF. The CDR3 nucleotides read TGTGCCAGCAGTTACTCGAGATCACGGGGCGGGGAGCTGTTTTTT.

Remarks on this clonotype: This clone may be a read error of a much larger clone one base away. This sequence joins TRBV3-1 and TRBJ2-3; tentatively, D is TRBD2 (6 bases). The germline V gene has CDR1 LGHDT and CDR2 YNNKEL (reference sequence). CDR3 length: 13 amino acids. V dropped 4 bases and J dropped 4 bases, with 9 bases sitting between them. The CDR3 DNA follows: TGTGCCAGCAGCCTAAGGGAGGCAGATACGCAGTATTTT. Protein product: CASSLREADTQYF.

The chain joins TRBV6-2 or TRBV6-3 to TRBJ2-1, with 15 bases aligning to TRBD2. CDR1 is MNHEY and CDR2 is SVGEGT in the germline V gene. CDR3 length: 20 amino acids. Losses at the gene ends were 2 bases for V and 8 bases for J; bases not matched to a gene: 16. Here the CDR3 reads CASSYLLGLAGGSSGDEQFF. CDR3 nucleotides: TGTGCCAGCAGTTACCTTCTAGGACTAGCGGGAGGGTCATCGGGGGATGAGCAGTTCTTC.

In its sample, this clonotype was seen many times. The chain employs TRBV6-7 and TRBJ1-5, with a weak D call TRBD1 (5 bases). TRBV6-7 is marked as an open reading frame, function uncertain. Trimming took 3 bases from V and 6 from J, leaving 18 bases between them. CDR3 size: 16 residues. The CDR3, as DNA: TGTGCCAGCAGTTATATTGGACACCCCAGAGGTCAGCCCCAGCATTTT. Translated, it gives CASSYIGHPRGQPQHF.

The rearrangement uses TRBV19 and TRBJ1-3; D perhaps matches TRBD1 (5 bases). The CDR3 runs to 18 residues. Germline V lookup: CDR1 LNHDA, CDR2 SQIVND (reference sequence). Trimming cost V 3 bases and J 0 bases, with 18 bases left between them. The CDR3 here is CASSISRGHTSSGNTIYF. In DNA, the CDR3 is TGTGCCAGTAGTATCTCCCGCGGACACACAAGCTCTGGAAACACCATATATTTT. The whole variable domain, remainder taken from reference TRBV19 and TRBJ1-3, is DGGITQSPKYLFRKEGQNVTLSCEQNLNHDAMYWYRQDPGQGLRLIYYSQIVNDFQKGDIAEGYSVSREKKESFPLTVTSAQKNPTAFYLCASSISRGHTSSGNTIYFGEGSWLTVV.